Presented here are 9 T cell receptor beta chains from one specimen sequenced in a study of blood T cell repertoires in COVID-19. Assay: immunoSEQ multiplex PCR; the TCRdb copy retains only in-frame clones and omits some. The sample lists nearly 200,000 clones; about 85% were seen once. The material sequenced was peripheral blood. These receptor sequences come from a human donor in a cohort sampled during active COVID-19.

The rearrangement uses TRBV2 and TRBJ2-7; D gene uncertain. The CDR3 extends over 14 amino acids. The germline V gene encodes CDR1 SNHLY and CDR2 FYNNEI. The V end lost 9 bases, the J end lost 2 bases, and 17 bases lay between the germline ends. The CDR3 region is CASQTEPNTYEQYF. The CDR3 nucleotides are TGTGCCAGTCAGACTGAACCCAATACCTACGAGCAGTACTTC. The full variable domain, its missing parts supplied by reference TRBV2 and TRBJ2-7, is EPEVTQTPSHQVTQMGQEVILRCVPISNHLYFYWYRQILGQKVEFLVSFYNNEISEKSEIFDDQFSVERPDGSNFTLKIRSTKLEDSAMYFCASQTEPNTYEQYFGPGTRLTVT.

This chain joins TRBV19 and TRBJ2-1, with no clear D. V gave up 6 bases and J gave up 7 bases, with 16 bases separating them. The CDR3 sequence is 14 residues long. The germline gives CDR1 LNHDA, CDR2 SQIVND (reference sequence). This CDR3 is CASRSRGQVNEQFF. CDR3 DNA: TGTGCCAGTAGGAGTCGTGGTCAGGTGAATGAGCAGTTCTTC. Variable domain in full (rest from reference TRBV19 and TRBJ2-1): DGGITQSPKYLFRKEGQNVTLSCEQNLNHDAMYWYRQDPGQGLRLIYYSQIVNDFQKGDIAEGYSVSREKKESFPLTVTSAQKNPTAFYLCASRSRGQVNEQFFGPGTRLTVL.

The chain couples TRBV10-3 to TRBJ2-7; 7 nucleotides agree with TRBD2. CDR3 length equals 17 residues. Germline CDR1 and CDR2: ENHRY and SYGVKD. J lost 0 bases, V lost 0 bases, and 8 bases had no gene match. The CDR3 spells CAISESIGGGVSYEQYV. For the CDR3, the DNA is TGTGCCATCAGTGAGTCGATCGGGGGAGGGGTCTCCTACGAGCAGTACGTC.

This chain joins TRBV28 and TRBJ2-1; D is unclear. The CDR3 runs 17 residues. Germline CDR1 MDHEN, CDR2 SYDVKM. Trimming cost V 4 bases and J 8 bases, with 24 bases left between them. The CDR3 bases are TGTGCCAGCAGTTCCCTCCTGCCGAAACAAAAGTTTCATGAGCAGTTCTTC. Translating gives CASSSLLPKQKFHEQFF.

This clone was recorded only once. The junction and the germline gene differ at one end; a read error may be behind it. Different DNA sequences within this sample yield the same CDR3. The genes are TRBV2 and TRBJ2-2, with 10 nucleotides matching TRBD1. Germline lookup yields CDR1 SNHLY and CDR2 FYNNEI. This CDR3 region has 15 residues. CDR3 bases: TGTGCCAGCAGGTTGGACAGGGGGAACACCGGGGAGTTGTTTTTT. It codes for CASRLDRGNTGELFF.

The DNA for the CDR3 is TGTGCCAGCGGACAGGGGGACACTGAAGCTTTCTTT. Protein product: CASGQGDTEAFF. This rearrangement joins TRBV6-5 to TRBJ1-1, with 10 bases fitting TRBD1. The CDR3 covers 12 residues. V lost 8 bases, J lost 3 bases, and 0 bases stayed unmatched. CDR1 and CDR2 (germline): MNHEY, SVGAGI.

The genes are TRBV19 and TRBJ2-7; tentative D call: TRBD1 (5 bases). The germline V gene has CDR1 LNHDA and CDR2 SQIVND (reference sequence). The CDR3 consists of 14 residues. Trimming took 6 bases from V and 0 from J, leaving 12 bases between them. The CDR3 reads CASRLQANSYEQYV. CDR3 nucleotide sequence: TGTGCCAGTAGGCTACAGGCGAACTCCTACGAGCAGTACGTC.

This sequence joins TRBV2 and TRBJ2-6; 9 bases map to TRBD1. In germline, CDR1 is SNHLY, CDR2 FYNNEI. V lost 8 bases, J lost 1 base, and 9 bases stayed unmatched. This CDR3 has 17 amino acids. The DNA for the CDR3 is TGTGCCAGCTCCACCGGGACAGGGTGGTCTGGGGCCAACGTCCTGACTTTC. Translation gives CASSTGTGWSGANVLTF.

The gene calls are TRBV6-4 and TRBJ1-2; 8 bases match TRBD1. The germline gives CDR1 MRHNA, CDR2 SNTAGT. V gave up 6 bases and J gave up 5 bases; unmatched junction bases: 8. The CDR3 covers 14 residues. The CDR3: CASSKDREAYGYTF. CDR3 nucleotide sequence: TGTGCCAGCAGCAAGGACAGGGAAGCTTATGGCTACACCTTC.